What follows are 14 T cell receptor beta chains derived from one specimen sequenced in a study of response to subunit inactivated influenza vaccine. In TCRdb, the RT-PCR reads were re-called with MiXCR into one record per CDR3 protein. The repertoire holds roughly 780,000 distinct CDR3 sequences, with about 18% as singletons. The sample here was PBMCs from blood, taken roughly 5 days after vaccination. These TCRs come from a man aged 45-65 years who received an inactivated influenza vaccine.

V usage is TRBV20-1 and J usage is TRBJ1-6; TRBD1 aligns across 7 bases. The CDR3 is 15 amino acids. V lost 6 bases, J lost 13 bases, and 18 bases stayed unmatched. Germline V CDR1 and CDR2: DFQATT, SNEGSKA (reference sequence). In DNA, the CDR3 is TGCAGTGCGAGAACAGGGGAGTCCCAATACGGGCCCCTCCACTTT. This codes for CSARTGESQYGPLHF.

The chain uses TRBV25-1 and TRBJ2-7, with D hard to call. Germline loops: CDR1 MGHDK, CDR2 SYGVNS. Trimming pared 3 bases from V and 3 bases from J, leaving 9 bases between. CDR3 length: 13 amino acids. The CDR3 spells CASSDGNYYEQYF. CDR3 in DNA: TGTGCCAGCAGTGACGGAAACTACTACGAGCAGTACTTC.

This rearrangement joins TRBV20-1 to TRBJ1-6; no clear D gene. Germline V lookup: CDR1 DFQATT, CDR2 SNEGSKA (reference sequence). The CDR3 consists of 14 residues. The V end lost 1 base, the J end lost 4 bases, and 8 bases lay between the germline ends. The DNA for the CDR3 is TGCAGTGCTAGAGGTGCCGGGTATAATTCACCCCTCCACTTT. Translation gives CSARGAGYNSPLHF.

This clonotype was seen more than once but under ten times. V usage is TRBV9 and J usage is TRBJ2-7; D gene uncertain. This CDR3 has 13 residues. The germline V gene encodes CDR1 SGDLS and CDR2 YYNGEE. Trimming pared 0 bases from V and 6 bases from J, leaving 10 bases between. CDR3 in amino acids: CASSVDWVGEQYF. CDR3 nucleotides: TGTGCCAGCAGCGTAGATTGGGTAGGCGAGCAGTACTTC. Full variable domain (remainder filled in from reference TRBV9 and TRBJ2-7): DSGVTQTPKHLITATGQRVTLRCSPRSGDLSVYWYQQSLDQGLQFLIQYYNGEERAKGNILERFSAQQFPDLHSELNLSSLELGDSALYFCASSVDWVGEQYFGPGTRLTVT.

This sequence joins TRBV6-1 and TRBJ1-1, with 7 bases matching TRBD1. The V gene's germline CDR1 is MNHNS and CDR2 SASEGT. The CDR3 is 16 residues long. With V trimmed by 5 bases and J by 2 bases, 11 bases remained unmatched. CDR3: CASSHRDSYYNTEAFF. The CDR3 bases are TGTGCCAGCAGTCATCGGGACAGTTATTATAACACTGAAGCTTTCTTT.

This clonotype was detected only a few times. The rearrangement links TRBV7-2 to TRBJ1-6; perhaps TRBD1 as D (5 bases). Germline V gives CDR1 SGHTA, CDR2 FQGNSA. The V end was cut by 1 base, the J end by 8 bases, with 12 bases between. CDR3 size: 15 residues. CDR3 DNA: TGTGCCAGCAGCTTAGGACAGCCAAAAGATTCACCCCTCCACTTT. Protein product: CASSLGQPKDSPLHF. Complete variable domain (other parts from reference TRBV7-2 and TRBJ1-6): GAGVSQSPSNKVTEKGKDVELRCDPISGHTALYWYRQSLGQGLEFLIYFQGNSAPDKSGLPSDRFSAERTGGSVSTLTIQRTQQEDSAVYLCASSLGQPKDSPLHFGNGTRLTVT.

In its sample, this clonotype was seen a few times. This chain connects TRBV9 to TRBJ2-1; 12 bases agree with TRBD1. With 0 bases clipped from V and 7 bases from J, the junction kept 5 bases outside the gene matches. There are 16 residues in the CDR3. Germline CDR1 and CDR2: SGDLS and YYNGEE. The CDR3 bases are TGTGCCAGCAGCGTAGGGCGGGACAGGGGGCTTAATGAGCAGTTCTTC. Its protein product is CASSVGRDRGLNEQFF.

This clonotype was seen a few times. The V gene is TRBV12-3 or TRBV12-4, the J gene TRBJ1-5, with D tentatively TRBD1 (6 bases). With 7 bases removed from V and 0 bases from J, the gap between germline ends came to 13 bases. The CDR3 covers 15 residues. CDR3 coding DNA: TGTGCCAGCAAAGCGGGACATCTTAGCAATCAGCCCCAGCATTTT. Protein product: CASKAGHLSNQPQHF.

This chain connects TRBV7-2 to TRBJ2-7; 7 bases are a match to TRBD2. Germline V gene data show CDR1 as SGHTA and CDR2 as FQGNSA. J gave up 3 bases and V 5 bases, and 7 bases lay outside the gene matches. The length of the CDR3 is 14 residues. CDR3: CASSPGTIDYEQYF. The CDR3 nucleotides are TGTGCCAGCAGCCCCGGGACTATCGACTACGAGCAGTACTTC.

For this clonotype: The junction shows a germline mismatch at one end, possibly a read error. This chain uses TRBV7-9 with TRBJ2-1; 11 bases agree with TRBD1. Germline CDR1 and CDR2: SEHNR and FQNEAQ (reference sequence). This CDR3 has 15 amino acids. CDR3 sequence (DNA): TGTGCCAGCACCTTATTCGCCGGGACAGGGGGTGAGCAGTTCTTC. Residues: CASTLFAGTGGEQFF.

Only a few counts were recorded for this clonotype. CDR3 in amino acids: CSARANSGSSQETQYF. Written as DNA, the CDR3 is TGCAGTGCTAGAGCGAATAGCGGGAGCTCTCAAGAGACCCAGTACTTC. The chain uses TRBV20-1 and TRBJ2-5; 9 nucleotides match TRBD2. The CDR3 consists of 16 residues. Germline assignment: CDR1 DFQATT and CDR2 SNEGSKA (reference sequence). J was trimmed by 2 bases and V by 1 base; bases with no gene match: 8.

This clonotype was seen only a few times. The chain recombines TRBV5-1 with TRBJ2-1; tentatively, D is TRBD1 (6 bases). The germline CDR1 and CDR2 sequences are SGHRS and YFSETQ. V lost 4 bases to trimming and J lost 7 bases, with 9 bases between them. The CDR3 has 12 residues. The DNA for the CDR3 is TGCGCCAGCAGCCACGGGACAAATGAGCAGTTCTTC. This encodes CASSHGTNEQFF.

This clonotype has a handful of counts. V usage is TRBV6-5 and J usage is TRBJ2-1; D unclear. This CDR3 is 17 amino acids long. Germline CDR1 reads MNHEY; CDR2 reads SVGAGI. The germline V and J ends were trimmed by 3 bases and 6 bases, with 21 bases remaining between them. The CDR3 nucleotides are TGTGCCAGCAGTTATTCTGTCCGAAGTCCCTATCGCAATGAGCAGTTCTTC. Protein: CASSYSVRSPYRNEQFF.

V gene TRBV6-2 or TRBV6-3 combines with J gene TRBJ1-1; D gene uncertain. Germline CDR1 reads MNHEY; CDR2 reads SVGEGT. CDR3 length equals 13 residues. The V end lost 2 bases, the J end lost 1 base, and 5 bases lay between the germline ends. CDR3 amino acids: CASSYAWNTEAFF. The CDR3 DNA is TGTGCCAGCAGTTACGCATGGAACACTGAAGCTTTCTTT.